This entry lists 8 T cell receptor beta chains sequenced from one sample in a study of shared T cell receptors in the human thymus. Clones were sequenced by immunoSEQ multiplex PCR, and TCRdb holds only the in-frame ones, with some missing. The table includes 700,000 to 750,000 clones, approximately 85% detected once. The data also belong to a second study, concerning human thymus T cells.

The material sequenced was thymocytes. These receptors all stem from a girl under two years old with a congenital heart defect.

This chain uses TRBV6-5 with TRBJ2-7, with TRBD1 matching 10 bases. The CDR3 is 15 residues long. Germline V gene data show CDR1 as MNHEY and CDR2 as SVGAGI. V was clipped by 4 bases and J by 6 bases; unmatched bases: 9. The CDR3 sequence is CASSSFDRGPAEQYF. In DNA form, the CDR3 reads TGTGCCAGCAGTTCCTTCGACAGGGGGCCTGCCGAGCAGTACTTC.

This chain connects TRBV4-2 to TRBJ2-7, with 12 bases matching TRBD2. The CDR3 extends over 18 amino acids. Per the germline V gene, CDR1 is LGHNA and CDR2 is YNFKEQ. The junction had 8 bases not matched to a gene; V was cut back by 0 bases and J by 2 bases. The CDR3 bases are TGTGCCAGCAGCCAAGATTTGACTAGCGGGGGCCGTACCTACGAGCAGTACTTC. This gives the protein CASSQDLTSGGRTYEQYF.

This clone was detected only once. The chain is built from TRBV6-5 and TRBJ1-2; 8 bases match TRBD1. There are 13 residues in the CDR3. V dropped 5 bases and J dropped 5; count of bases not matched to a gene: 4. The germline V gene has CDR1 MNHEY and CDR2 SVGAGI. CDR3 sequence: CASSKDRVYGYTF. In DNA, the CDR3 is TGTGCCAGCAGTAAGGACAGGGTGTATGGCTACACCTTC.

The V call is TRBV5-1, the J call TRBJ2-7; TRBD2 aligns across 7 bases. CDR3 size: 19 residues. Trimming cost V 3 bases and J 0 bases; bases outside gene matches: 18. Germline V lookup: CDR1 SGHRS, CDR2 YFSETQ. CDR3 protein: CASSWGGEAARSSSYEQYF. The CDR3 DNA reads as TGCGCCAGCAGCTGGGGGGGTGAGGCGGCCCGATCGTCCTCCTACGAGCAGTACTTC. The full variable domain, in which reference TRBV5-1 and TRBJ2-7 provide the parts outside the CDR3, is KAGVTQTPRYLIKTRGQQVTLSCSPISGHRSVSWYQQTPGQGLQFLFEYFSETQRNKGNFPGRFSGRQFSNSRSEMNVSTLELGDSALYLCASSWGGEAARSSSYEQYFGPGTRLTVT.

The chain combines TRBV7-7 with TRBJ2-1; 7 bases map to TRBD2. The CDR3 consists of 19 residues. Germline V gene lookup returns CDR1 SSHAT and CDR2 FNYEAQ (reference sequence). Unmatched junction bases numbered 16, after V lost 1 base and J lost 4 bases. The CDR3 sequence is CASSLEQRGETDLYNEQFF. CDR3 nucleotides: TGTGCCAGCAGCTTAGAGCAACGGGGGGAAACGGACCTATACAATGAGCAGTTCTTC.

The chain couples TRBV18 to TRBJ2-7; 8 bases fit TRBD2. V lost 3 bases and J lost 3; bases outside the gene matches: 7. In germline, CDR1 is KGHSH, CDR2 LQKENI. The CDR3 sequence is 15 residues long. The CDR3, as DNA: TGTGCCAGCTCACCTACTAGCGGCACTAACTACGAGCAGTACTTC. Translation gives CASSPTSGTNYEQYF.

The CDR3 spells CASSLGQGSDTQYF. The CDR3 DNA is TGTGCCAGCAGTTTAGGACAGGGATCAGATACGCAGTATTTT. The chain uses TRBV6-1 and TRBJ2-3, with TRBD1 matching 8 bases. Per the germline V gene, CDR1 is MNHNS and CDR2 is SASEGT. The length of the CDR3 is 14 residues. The junction had 5 bases not matched to a gene; V was cut back by 5 bases and J by 4 bases.

This clone was detected a few times. The chain joins TRBV7-9 to TRBJ1-4, with 10 bases aligning to TRBD1. Trimming cost V 5 bases and J 1 base; bases outside gene matches: 13. The CDR3 runs to 19 residues. In germline, CDR1 is SEHNR, CDR2 FQNEAQ (reference sequence). CDR3 sequence reads: CASSPRRDRGLGTNEKLFF. CDR3 DNA sequence: TGTGCCAGCAGCCCACGCCGGGACAGGGGTCTAGGAACTAATGAAAAACTGTTTTTT. Supplemented by reference TRBV7-9 and TRBJ1-4, the full variable domain reads DTGVSQNPRHKITKRGQNVTFRCDPISEHNRLYWYRQTLGQGPEFLTYFQNEAQLEKSRLLSDRFSAERPKGSFSTLEIQRTEQGDSAMYLCASSPRRDRGLGTNEKLFFGSGTQLSVL.